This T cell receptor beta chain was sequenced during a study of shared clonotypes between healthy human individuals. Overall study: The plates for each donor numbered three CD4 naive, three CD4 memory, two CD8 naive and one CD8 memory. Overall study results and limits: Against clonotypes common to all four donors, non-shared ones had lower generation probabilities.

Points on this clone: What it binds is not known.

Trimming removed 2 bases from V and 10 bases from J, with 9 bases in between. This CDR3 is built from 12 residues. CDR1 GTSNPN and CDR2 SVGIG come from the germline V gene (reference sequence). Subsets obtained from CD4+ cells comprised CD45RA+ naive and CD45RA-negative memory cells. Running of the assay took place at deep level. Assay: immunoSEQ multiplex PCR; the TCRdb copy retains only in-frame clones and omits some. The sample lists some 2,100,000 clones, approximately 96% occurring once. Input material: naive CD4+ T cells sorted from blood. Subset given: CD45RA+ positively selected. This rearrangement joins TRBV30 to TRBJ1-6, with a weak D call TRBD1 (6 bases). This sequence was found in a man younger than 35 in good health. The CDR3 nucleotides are TGTGCCTGGAGTAGACAGGAATCACCCCTCCACTTT. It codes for CAWSRQESPLHF.